This T cell receptor (beta chain) stems from a study of T cell responses to AZD1222 COVID-19 vaccine. Study-wide points: Spike-specific TCR breadth and depth rose after two AZD1222 doses. Nearly half of unique spike-specific TCRs reportedly avoided B.1.351 and B.1.1.7 mutated regions.

Worth noting for this clone: Its target is unknown.

Using immunoSEQ multiplex PCR, the repertoire was profiled, and TCRdb retains in-frame clones only, with some absent. This sample has 120,000 or so clones, with 94% found just once. CDR3 length: 13 residues. Germline assignment: CDR1 MNHEY and CDR2 SMNVEV (reference sequence). Trimming removed 3 bases from V and 3 bases from J, with 8 bases in between. The origin of this receptor is an adult who received the AZD1222 COVID-19 vaccine. This chain joins TRBV27 and TRBJ1-2, with unresolved D. Sequenced material: peripheral blood, taken 28 days after the second AZD1222 dose. The CDR3 sequence is CASSLRPYYGYTF. Here the CDR3 DNA reads TGTGCCAGCAGTTTGAGACCCTACTATGGCTACACCTTC.